A single sample gave rise to the 9 T cell receptor beta chains below, sequenced in a study of shared clonotypes between healthy human individuals. Naive CD8 cells comprised CD45RO-negative, CCR7-positively selected cells, excluding terminally differentiated effector memory CD45RA+ cells. Measured with immunoSEQ multiplex PCR; TCRdb has only the in-frame clones, and not every one. The table lists under 600,000 clones, roughly 98% of them singletons. Sequenced sample: naive CD8+ T cells sorted from blood. The receptors were sampled from a man aged 25-45 years in good health.

This rearrangement joins TRBV19 to TRBJ1-2, with 7 bases fitting TRBD1. Losses at the gene ends were 4 bases for V and 6 bases for J; bases not matched to a gene: 14. Germline V lookup: CDR1 LNHDA, CDR2 SQIVND (reference sequence). The length of the CDR3 is 16 residues. The CDR3 DNA follows: TGTGCCAGTAGTACGACAGGGAAGGTTCCTATTGATGGCTACACCTTC. It encodes CASSTTGKVPIDGYTF.

This rearrangement joins TRBV9 to TRBJ2-3, with TRBD2 matching 13 bases. V was pared by 4 bases and J by 5 bases, with 4 bases of the junction left unmatched. This CDR3 has 15 amino acids. Per the germline V gene, CDR1 is SGDLS and CDR2 is YYNGEE. CDR3 nucleotide sequence: TGTGCCAGCAGCCCTGGACTAGCGGGAGTAGATACGCAGTATTTT. It encodes CASSPGLAGVDTQYF.

The chain links TRBV28 to TRBJ2-2, with D possibly matching TRBD1 (6 bases). V lost 7 bases and J lost 2, with 14 bases in between. Germline V gives CDR1 MDHEN, CDR2 SYDVKM. This CDR3 has 15 amino acids. The CDR3 sequence: CASTKPGDNTGELFF. In DNA, the CDR3 is TGTGCCAGCACCAAACCAGGGGACAACACCGGGGAGCTGTTTTTT.

The chain recombines TRBV9 with TRBJ2-1; 8 bases are shared with TRBD2. The germline V gene has CDR1 SGDLS and CDR2 YYNGEE. This CDR3 region has 15 residues. Trimming at V came to 2 bases and at J to 5 bases, leaving 6 bases not matched to a gene. The CDR3 is CASSVGLDRDNEQFF. For the CDR3, the DNA is TGTGCCAGCAGCGTGGGACTAGATCGGGACAATGAGCAGTTCTTC. The full variable domain, in which reference TRBV9 and TRBJ2-1 provide the parts outside the CDR3, is DSGVTQTPKHLITATGQRVTLRCSPRSGDLSVYWYQQSLDQGLQFLIQYYNGEERAKGNILERFSAQQFPDLHSELNLSSLELGDSALYFCASSVGLDRDNEQFFGPGTRLTVL.

This sequence joins TRBV13 and TRBJ2-3; the match to TRBD2 covers 11 bases. The CDR3 loop spans 16 amino acids. V was pared by 2 bases and J by 0 bases, with 1 base of the junction left unmatched. Germline assignment: CDR1 PRHDT and CDR2 FYEKMQ (reference sequence). The DNA for the CDR3 is TGTGCCAGCAGCTTAACTAGCGGGGGAAGCACAGATACGCAGTATTTT. Encoded protein: CASSLTSGGSTDTQYF.

This sequence joins TRBV6-1 and TRBJ2-7; weak D call: TRBD1 (6 bases). CDR1 MNHNS and CDR2 SASEGT come from the germline V gene. This CDR3 has 13 amino acids. The germline V and J ends were trimmed by 7 bases and 3 bases, with 13 bases remaining between them. CDR3 region: CASTSDRFYEQYF. In DNA form, the CDR3 reads TGTGCCAGCACGTCGGACAGATTCTACGAGCAGTACTTC.

J is TRBJ1-5 and V is TRBV7-9, with unresolved D. CDR3 size: 14 residues. The germline CDR1 and CDR2 sequences are SEHNR and FQNEAQ (reference sequence). The germline V and J ends were trimmed by 3 bases and 3 bases, with 9 bases remaining between them. CDR3 sequence (DNA): TGTGCCAGCAGCTTTCCGGGTTCCAATCAGCCCCAGCATTTT. The encoded protein is CASSFPGSNQPQHF.

The rearrangement joins TRBV14 to TRBJ2-7; 7 bases line up with TRBD1. V lost 0 bases to trimming and J lost 2 bases; unmatched junction nucleotides: 4. Germline V gene data show CDR1 as SGHDN and CDR2 as FVKESK. This CDR3 has 15 amino acids. In nucleotides, the CDR3 is TGTGCCAGCAGCCAAGATAGGGGGCTACCCTACGAGCAGTACTTC. This sequence encodes CASSQDRGLPYEQYF.

This clone has a handful of counts. The chain couples TRBV7-6 to TRBJ2-7; TRBD1 is a possible D gene (6 bases). The CDR3 extends over 17 amino acids. Germline V gives CDR1 SGHVS, CDR2 FNYEAQ. V was cut by 5 bases and J by 2 bases, with 22 bases left in between. The CDR3 here is CASSKGPQGNVAYEQYF. DNA of the CDR3: TGTGCCAGCAGCAAAGGTCCGCAGGGGAACGTTGCCTACGAGCAGTACTTC.